This TCR beta chain originates from a study of T cells after yellow fever vaccination. Overall study: SMART-Seq v4 Ultra Low Input handled preparation of low-cell-number fractions.

General observations from the study: Highly abundant clonotypes carried over from the bulk population could end up in FACS-sorted repertoires as contaminants.

The J segment lost 6 bases and the V segment lost 5 bases, leaving 7 bases of the junction unmatched. From germline, CDR1 is SEHNR and CDR2 FQNEAQ (reference sequence). The CDR3 contains 14 residues. A note on this clonotype: The antigen is unknown.

Template switching by 5'RACE produced TCR cDNA, adding a universal primer site and UMIs. MiXCR, run by TCRdb on the 5' RACE reads, gives a single entry per CDR3 protein. The data show almost 600,000 distinct CDR3 sequences, roughly 13% seen once. The chain combines TRBV7-9 with TRBJ2-1, with 7 bases matching TRBD2. This sequence was found in a young man who received the YFV17D yellow fever vaccine. The source was PBMCs, collected on the day of the yellow fever booster vaccination. The CDR3 DNA sequence: TGTGCCAGCAGCCCGAGACTAGCTACCAATGAGCAGTTCTTC. Amino acid sequence: CASSPRLATNEQFF.